The 25 T cell receptor beta chains in this list originate from one sample, sequenced in a study of regulatory T cells in long-lasting Graves disease. Sequencing libraries for TCR beta were prepared with iRepertoire HTBI primers and Arm-PCR of CDR3 regions. Each CDR3 protein is one row after TCRdb ran MiXCR on the multiplex PCR reads. This sample carries 320,000 or so distinct CDR3 sequences, about 18% of them seen once, and the ten largest clones take around 37%. Regarding time point: newly diagnosed GD, antithyroid drugs for less than 3 months. Extracted RNA from PBMCs served as the source of the TCR library. The source material was peripheral blood mononuclear cells (PBMCs), sampled at new diagnosis, from a patient treated with antithyroid drugs. These TCRs come from a female donor with Graves disease.

The table lists this clonotype with many counts. The chain has TRBV7-2 and TRBJ2-1, with D possibly being TRBD2 (5 bases). The V end was cut by 1 base, the J end by 2 bases, with 12 bases between. CDR3 length: 16 amino acids. Germline assignment: CDR1 SGHTA and CDR2 FQGNSA. In DNA, the CDR3 is TGTGCCAGCAGCTTAGTTCCTAGCCCACCCTACAATGAGCAGTTCTTC. Its translation: CASSLVPSPPYNEQFF.

The chain has TRBV12-3 or TRBV12-4 and TRBJ2-4; 7 positions match TRBD1. The CDR3 has 15 amino acids. With 5 bases clipped from V and 5 bases from J, the junction kept 9 bases outside the gene matches. DNA for the CDR3: TGTGCCAGCAGTCCGGAAGGGGGCGCAGAAAACATTCAGTACTTC. Amino acids: CASSPEGGAENIQYF.

This clonotype was found a few times. A much larger clone is a single base away; this may be a read error. The V call is TRBV11-3, the J call TRBJ1-4; no clear D gene. This CDR3 has 16 amino acids. Germline lookup yields CDR1 SGHNT and CDR2 YENEEA. The CDR3 reads CARSPRGGATNEKLFF. The CDR3 region has the DNA TGTGCCCGCAGCCCGCGAGGAGGCGCAACTAATGAAAAACTGTTTTTT.

In its sample, this clonotype was seen many times. V gene TRBV15 combines with J gene TRBJ2-3, with a possible D match to TRBD2 (6 bases). V lost 0 bases and J lost 3, with 16 bases in between. This CDR3 has 17 residues. Per the germline V gene, CDR1 is LNHNV and CDR2 is YYDKDF (reference sequence). CDR3 sequence reads: CATSRDSPGAQTDTQYF. The DNA of the CDR3 is TGTGCCACCAGCAGAGATTCCCCGGGAGCCCAGACAGATACGCAGTATTTT.

As concerns this clonotype: It may be a read error: a sequence one base away is much more abundant. The J gene is TRBJ1-6, the V gene TRBV11-2; unclear D gene. The CDR3 is made up of 19 amino acids. The germline gives CDR1 SGHAT, CDR2 FQNNGV. CDR3 sequence reads: CAGSSGGTTESSYNSPLHF. The CDR3 nucleotides are TGTGCCGGCAGCTCAGGAGGAACGACGGAAAGCTCCTATAATTCACCCCTCCACTTT.

The CDR3 here is CASSSTFSGNTIYF. CDR3 coding DNA: TGTGCCAGCAGTTCCACCTTCTCTGGAAACACCATATATTTT. The chain couples TRBV12-3 or TRBV12-4 to TRBJ1-3; D gene ambiguous. The CDR3 spans 14 residues. V was trimmed by 4 bases and J by 0 bases, leaving 7 bases between them.

With respect to this clonotype: An end of the junction differs from the germline gene, which may be a read error. V gene TRBV30 combines with J gene TRBJ1-2, with D tentatively TRBD1 (6 bases). CDR1 is GTSNPN, CDR2 SVGIG, per germline (reference sequence). The CDR3 is made up of 17 amino acids. CDR3 residues: CASSVLPIGGVGYGYTF. CDR3 bases: TGTGCCTCGAGTGTACTCCCTATAGGGGGGGTGGGCTATGGCTACACCTTC.

This clonotype has at least ten counts. CDR3: CATSDPIRISTDTQYF. CDR3 DNA: TGTGCCACCAGTGATCCCATCCGGATTAGCACAGATACGCAGTATTTT. The J gene is TRBJ2-3, the V gene TRBV24-1, with unresolved D. The CDR3 has 16 amino acids. The V end lost 3 bases, the J end lost 0 bases, and 12 bases lay between the germline ends. Germline loops: CDR1 KGHDR, CDR2 SFDVKD.

This clonotype was seen ten or more times. V is TRBV3-1 and J is TRBJ2-3; tentatively, D is TRBD1 or TRBD2 (5 bases each). V lost 4 bases and J 2 bases, leaving 13 bases between the germline ends. The CDR3 covers 15 residues. Germline values: CDR1 LGHDT, CDR2 YNNKEL (reference sequence). The CDR3 here is CASSRWDGNTDTQYF. DNA for the CDR3: TGTGCCAGCAGCCGCTGGGACGGAAACACAGATACGCAGTATTTT.

With respect to this clonotype: Just one base apart from a much larger clone, this may be a read error. The CDR3 protein is CASSRRAGGRRETQFF. In nucleotides, the CDR3 is TGTGCCAGCAGTCGTCGAGCGGGAGGGCGAAGGGAGACCCAGTTCTTC. The chain employs TRBV28 and TRBJ2-1, with TRBD2 identical over 10 bases. The trim removed 5 bases at V and 13 bases at J, leaving 17 bases unmatched. The CDR3 spans 16 residues. Germline assignment: CDR1 MDHEN and CDR2 SYDVKM. Filled out from reference TRBV28 and TRBJ2-1, the complete variable domain reads DVKVTQSSRYLVKRTGEKVFLECVQDMDHENMFWYRQDPGLGLRLIYFSYDVKMKEKGDIPEGYSVSREKKERFSLILESASTNQTSMYLCASSRRAGGRRETQFFGPGTRLTVL.

This clonotype was seen repeatedly, ten times or more. This chain connects TRBV6-1 to TRBJ1-1, with TRBD1 as a possible D gene (5 bases). The V end lost 7 bases, the J end lost 4 bases, and 16 bases lay between the germline ends. In germline, CDR1 is MNHNS, CDR2 SASEGT. The CDR3 contains 14 residues. The CDR3 DNA reads TGTGCCAGCACCCGAGACAGACCGGGCACTGAAGCTTTCTTT. Residues: CASTRDRPGTEAFF.

In this sample, this clonotype turned up many times. V usage is TRBV28 and J usage is TRBJ1-5; no reliable D call. V lost 6 bases and J lost 0, with 12 bases in between. This CDR3 comprises 15 residues. Germline V gene lookup returns CDR1 MDHEN and CDR2 SYDVKM. CDR3 sequence (DNA): TGTGCCAGCAGCCGCCTCGGGGATAGCAATCAGCCCCAGCATTTT. Translation gives CASSRLGDSNQPQHF. Looking up the rest from reference TRBV28 and TRBJ1-5 gives the full variable domain: DVKVTQSSRYLVKRTGEKVFLECVQDMDHENMFWYRQDPGLGLRLIYFSYDVKMKEKGDIPEGYSVSREKKERFSLILESASTNQTSMYLCASSRLGDSNQPQHFGDGTRLSIL.

To note about this clonotype: Only one base separates this from a far larger clonotype, so it likely reflects a read error. The V gene is TRBV2, the J gene TRBJ2-1; 7 bases are a match to TRBD1. The germline V gene has CDR1 SNHLY and CDR2 FYNNEI. Trimming cost V 4 bases and J 10 bases; bases outside gene matches: 7. The CDR3 contains 13 residues. CDR3 amino acids: CASSVTGTSEQFF. CDR3 nucleotide sequence: TGTGCCAGCAGTGTGACAGGGACCTCCGAGCAGTTCTTC. The whole variable domain, filled in from reference TRBV2 and TRBJ2-1, reads EPEVTQTPSHQVTQMGQEVILRCVPISNHLYFYWYRQILGQKVEFLVSFYNNEISEKSEIFDDQFSVERPDGSNFTLKIRSTKLEDSAMYFCASSVTGTSEQFFGPGTRLTVL.

This clonotype appeared many times. The chain couples TRBV5-1 to TRBJ2-7, with TRBD1 matching 7 bases. The V and J ends lost 4 bases and 4 bases, in that order; junction bases with no gene match: 5. CDR1 SGHRS and CDR2 YFSETQ come from the germline V gene. The CDR3 runs to 13 residues. In nucleotides, the CDR3 is TGCGCCAGCAGCAAGGACAGGATTTACGAGCAGTACTTC. Its translation is CASSKDRIYEQYF.

The gene calls are TRBV29-1 and TRBJ2-7, with D perhaps matching TRBD1 (5 bases). The CDR3 spans 13 residues. Trimming shortened V by 5 bases and J by 7 bases, and 18 bases separated the two germline ends. The germline CDR1 and CDR2 sequences are SQVTM and ANQGSEA. CDR3 bases: TGCAGCGTTTGTGTGGGGCCTCTTAAGGAGCAGTACTTC. Translating gives CSVCVGPLKEQYF.

This clonotype was observed many times. This chain connects TRBV9 to TRBJ2-2; D unclear. This CDR3 region has 14 residues. Trimming left V 0 bases short and J 6 bases short, with 9 bases between. Germline CDR1 SGDLS, CDR2 YYNGEE. CDR3 nucleotide sequence: TGTGCCAGCAGCGTAGACTCTGTCGCCGGGGAGCTGTTTTTT. Residues: CASSVDSVAGELFF.

This clonotype was detected many times. This chain joins TRBV11-3 and TRBJ1-5; no definite D call. V lost 1 base and J lost 2, with 12 bases in between. The CDR3 is made up of 16 amino acids. Germline loops: CDR1 SGHNT, CDR2 YENEEA. CDR3 bases: TGTGCCAGCAGCTTAGTCGTGCGGGTTGGCAATCAGCCCCAGCATTTT. Residues: CASSLVVRVGNQPQHF.

This chain links TRBV30 with TRBJ1-2; a weak D match, TRBD1 (6 bases). The ends were cut back, 5 bases at V and 4 bases at J, with 11 bases in the middle. The CDR3 has 12 amino acids. Looked up from germline, CDR1 is GTSNPN and CDR2 is SVGIG (reference sequence). The CDR3 DNA reads TGTGCCTGGTATGACAGGCCCTATGGCTACACCTTC. Encoded protein: CAWYDRPYGYTF.

This clonotype was counted ten times or more. The J gene is TRBJ1-2, the V gene TRBV6-2 or TRBV6-3, with 8 bases identical to TRBD1. Germline V gene sequence: CDR1 MNHEY, CDR2 SVGEGT. The J segment lost 7 bases and the V segment lost 10 bases, leaving 11 bases of the junction unmatched. This CDR3 has 13 amino acids. The CDR3 DNA reads as TGTGCCACCCCCCGGACAGGGCTCTCTGGCTACACCTTC. As protein: CATPRTGLSGYTF.

The V call is TRBV7-8, the J call TRBJ2-1, with 7 bases identical to TRBD2. Germline V gene data show CDR1 as SGHVS and CDR2 as FQNEAQ. The CDR3 covers 17 residues. The V gene end was trimmed by 2 bases and the J gene end by 7 bases; junction bases not matched to a gene: 14. The CDR3 DNA follows: TGTGCCAGCAGCTTACCCCCAGCGGGACTCGAGGCTAATGAGCAGTTCTTC. Its protein is CASSLPPAGLEANEQFF.

This clonotype appeared a few times. V gene TRBV14 combines with J gene TRBJ1-6, with a weak D call TRBD1 (5 bases). The CDR3 length is 14 residues. Trimming left V 4 bases short and J 5 bases short, with 9 bases between. The V gene's germline CDR1 is SGHDN and CDR2 FVKESK. This CDR3 is CASSPWGNNSPLHF. Here the CDR3 DNA reads TGTGCCAGCAGCCCGTGGGGGAATAATTCACCCCTCCACTTT.

The V and J genes are TRBV28 and TRBJ2-1; 8 bases are shared with TRBD2. Germline V gives CDR1 MDHEN, CDR2 SYDVKM. The V segment lost 2 bases and the J segment 5 bases; nucleotides outside the gene matches: 5. This CDR3 region has 15 residues. The CDR3 spells CASSLASGYNNEQFF. CDR3 nucleotides: TGTGCCAGCAGTTTAGCTAGCGGGTATAACAATGAGCAGTTCTTC.

The chain combines TRBV11-2 with TRBJ2-7; no firm D call. In germline, CDR1 is SGHAT, CDR2 FQNNGV. The CDR3 is made up of 15 amino acids. Between the trimmed V and J ends, which lost 3 bases and 5 bases, there was a span of 17 bases. CDR3: CASSFTAGKGNEQYF. CDR3 DNA: TGTGCCAGCAGCTTTACGGCCGGCAAGGGTAACGAGCAGTACTTC.

This clonotype was counted at least ten times. This chain joins TRBV2 and TRBJ1-2; weak D call: TRBD1 (5 bases). Trimming took 2 bases from V and 3 from J, leaving 13 bases between them. Germline CDR1 and CDR2: SNHLY and FYNNEI. This CDR3 comprises 15 residues. CDR3 loop: CASSERKGDDYGYTF. Written as DNA, the CDR3 is TGTGCCAGCAGTGAACGAAAAGGGGACGACTATGGCTACACCTTC.

This clonotype occurred many times. The V and J genes are TRBV20-1 and TRBJ2-1, with TRBD2 matching over 10 bases. CDR1 is DFQATT, CDR2 SNEGSKA, per germline (reference sequence). V was pared by 2 bases and J by 4 bases, with 2 bases of the junction left unmatched. CDR3 length: 14 amino acids. As DNA, the CDR3 is TGCAGTGCTAGAAGCGGGAGGGATTACAATGAGCAGTTCTTC. Its translation: CSARSGRDYNEQFF.